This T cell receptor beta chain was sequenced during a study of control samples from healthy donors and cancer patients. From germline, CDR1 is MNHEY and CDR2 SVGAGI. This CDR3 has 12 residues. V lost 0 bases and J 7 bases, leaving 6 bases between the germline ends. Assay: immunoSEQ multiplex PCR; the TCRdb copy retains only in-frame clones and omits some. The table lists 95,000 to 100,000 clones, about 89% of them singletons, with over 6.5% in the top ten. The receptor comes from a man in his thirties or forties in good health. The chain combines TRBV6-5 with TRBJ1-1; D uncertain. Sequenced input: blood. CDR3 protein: CASSYSGFEAFF. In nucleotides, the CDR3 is TGTGCCAGCAGTTACTCAGGCTTTGAAGCTTTCTTT.